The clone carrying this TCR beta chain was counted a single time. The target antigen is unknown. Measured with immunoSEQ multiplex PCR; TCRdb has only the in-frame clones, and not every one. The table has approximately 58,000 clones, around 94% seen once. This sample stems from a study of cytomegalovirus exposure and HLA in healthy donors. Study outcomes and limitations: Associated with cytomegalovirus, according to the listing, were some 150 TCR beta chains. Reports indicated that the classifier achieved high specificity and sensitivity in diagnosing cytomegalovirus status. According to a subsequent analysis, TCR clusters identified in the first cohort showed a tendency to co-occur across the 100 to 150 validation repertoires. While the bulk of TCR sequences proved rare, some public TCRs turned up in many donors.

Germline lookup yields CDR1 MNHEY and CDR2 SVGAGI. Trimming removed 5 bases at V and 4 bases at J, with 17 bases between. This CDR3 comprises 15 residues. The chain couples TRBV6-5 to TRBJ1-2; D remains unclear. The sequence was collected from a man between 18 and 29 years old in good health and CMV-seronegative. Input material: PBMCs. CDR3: CASSLRSLLIYGYTF. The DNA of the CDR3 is TGTGCCAGCAGTCTCCGCTCCTTACTTATCTATGGCTACACCTTC.